These T cell receptor beta chains were read from a single sample in a study of T cell responses to AZD1222 COVID-19 vaccine. Assay: immunoSEQ multiplex PCR; the TCRdb copy retains only in-frame clones and omits some. The table records 100,000 to 150,000 clones, over 85% of them present only once. The material was peripheral blood, obtained on day 0 of AZD1222 vaccination. The receptor source for this set is an adult in good health. Both conserved end residues are part of each CDR3. Each record gives: D gene, V gene, J gene, clone size, CDR3 DNA, CDR3 protein. D genes are given only for firm matches. Rows give clone size only sometimes, using once, few, many, or a class for an expanded clone.

>.|TRBV7-9|TRBJ2-3|.
TGTGCCAGCAGCGATTCTAGCGCGGACACAGATACGCAGTATTTT
CASSDSSADTDTQYF
>.|TRBV28|TRBJ1-2|few
TGTGCCAGCAGTTCCGCCGGGAACTATGGCTACACCTTC
CASSSAGNYGYTF
>.|TRBV7-9|TRBJ2-7|.
TGTGCCAGCAGCTTAGAGGAGGCCGAGCAGTACTTC
CASSLEEAEQYF
>TRBD2|TRBV7-6|TRBJ2-1|.
TGTGCCAGCAGCTTATCGGCGGGAGGGCCGGGGGAGCAGTTCTTC
CASSLSAGGPGEQFF
>.|TRBV5-6|TRBJ1-1|.
TGTGCCAGCAGCTTGTCTGGAGGCGAAGCTTTCTTT
CASSLSGGEAFF
>TRBD1|TRBV20-1|TRBJ1-2|once
TGCAGTGCTAGTGGGACAGGGGATTTATTGTTTGGCTACACCTTC
CSASGTGDLLFGYTF
>.|TRBV5-6|TRBJ1-1|.
TGTGCCAGCAGCTTGGGACAGGATTTTGTCACTGAAGCTTTCTTT
CASSLGQDFVTEAFF
>.|TRBV7-9|TRBJ2-5|.
TGTGCCAGCAGCTTAGGACTCAACCAAGAGACCCAGTACTTC
CASSLGLNQETQYF
>.|TRBV10-2|TRBJ2-2|.
TGCGCCAGCAGTGAGTCTTCGGGCGCCGGGGAGCTGTTTTTT
CASSESSGAGELFF
>TRBD2|TRBV19|TRBJ2-1|once
TGTGCCAGTAGTGATCCAGCGGGGAATGAGCAGTTCTTC
CASSDPAGNEQFF
>TRBD2|TRBV6-1|TRBJ2-5|once
TGTGCCAGCAGTGAACTCCTAGCGGACGAGACCCAGTACTTC
CASSELLADETQYF
>TRBD2|TRBV19|TRBJ2-7|.
TGTGCCAGTAGTTTAAACGGACTAGCGGGATCTAACGAGCAGTACTTC
CASSLNGLAGSNEQYF
>TRBD1|TRBV5-4|TRBJ1-2|.
TGTGCCAGCAGCTTGGTTTCAGGGGGTGGCTACACCTTC
CASSLVSGGGYTF
>.|TRBV19|TRBJ1-2|.
TGTGCCAGTACCCGGACTCCTCCCTATGGCTACACCTTC
CASTRTPPYGYTF
>.|TRBV19|TRBJ1-2|.
TGTGCCAGTAGTCCGGGGGATGGGGGAGCGTATGGCTACACCTTC
CASSPGDGGAYGYTF